The entry below describes one T cell receptor beta chain. This clone appeared once. Its antigen has not been determined. The sample holds no much larger clone one base away, and base qualities are not on file. Another Seattle source contributed samples from volunteer blood donors who had recovered from COVID-19. Whole blood was collected in K2EDTA tubes by collaborating institutions according to the institutions' own protocols. For TCRbeta analysis, collaborator samples were shipped as frozen whole blood, as isolated PBMCs, or as DNA extracted from either sample type. The sample originates from a study of blood T cell repertoires in COVID-19 (dated by TCRdb to 2019 to 2021). For the study in its entirety: The collaborator samples originated in the United States, Italy and Spain and spanned the acute and convalescent phases of COVID-19. Where available, HLA class I and class II types were obtained from metadata supplied by the sample provider rather than from assay-based typing. The sample metadata nearly always contained a de-identified subject ID, COVID-19 status, age in years and sex. Samples were obtained from the ongoing ImmuneRACE study (first 160 participants) and from some 1,200 subjects provided by 6 global collaborators. The repertoires were released in a freely available public database meant as a resource for research on the immune response to SARS-CoV-2. The prospective study material was composed of cDNA or gDNA derived from T cells, B-cell-depleted T cells, or PBMCs. Deeply sampled blood TCRbeta repertoires from subjects exposed to, actively infected with, or recovered from COVID-19 were included in the dataset. General findings and caveats noted by the study authors: The amount of clinical and demographic metadata varied by source and participant and was provided uncurated.

The germline V gene (reference sequence) yields LNHNV for CDR1 and YYDKDF for CDR2. Trimming takes 4 bases from V and 3 bases from J, and the germline ends sit 12 bases apart. From cysteine to phenylalanine, the CDR3 is 14 amino acids long. Kept here is only the CDR3 DNA, which spans 42 bases and is read in frame from base 1. TCRbeta CDR3 regions were amplified from genomic DNA by means of the immunoSEQ Assay, a bias-controlled multiplex PCR. As for the original processing: Nucleated cell counts per sample were estimated from amplification of reference gene primers within the assay. To quantify the absolute abundance of each unique TCRbeta CDR3 rearrangement, sequence reads were collapsed and filtered. For each sample, productive Simpson clonality was calculated as the square root of Simpson's diversity index over productive rearrangements. What TCRdb holds here is the immuneACCESS table cut down to in-frame rearrangements. Part of the clones is not present; checked against another copy, under half of the missing clones reflect an unresolved V gene, and the others are unexplained. The D gene and trimming were derived from the DNA, and the V and J assignments and clone size from that table. The sample yields a few hundred thousand clones; 88% were counted once. Approximately 3.8% of the sample is in the top ten clones.

The rearrangement combines TRBV15 with TRBJ1-1, with the D gene uncertain. The source of this sequence is a man in his sixties who had recovered from COVID-19. Sequencing used peripheral blood. At the DNA level, the sequence is TGTGCCACCAGCACCTCGGTTGTGGACACTGAAGCTTTCTTT. Translated, it gives CATSTSVVDTEAFF.